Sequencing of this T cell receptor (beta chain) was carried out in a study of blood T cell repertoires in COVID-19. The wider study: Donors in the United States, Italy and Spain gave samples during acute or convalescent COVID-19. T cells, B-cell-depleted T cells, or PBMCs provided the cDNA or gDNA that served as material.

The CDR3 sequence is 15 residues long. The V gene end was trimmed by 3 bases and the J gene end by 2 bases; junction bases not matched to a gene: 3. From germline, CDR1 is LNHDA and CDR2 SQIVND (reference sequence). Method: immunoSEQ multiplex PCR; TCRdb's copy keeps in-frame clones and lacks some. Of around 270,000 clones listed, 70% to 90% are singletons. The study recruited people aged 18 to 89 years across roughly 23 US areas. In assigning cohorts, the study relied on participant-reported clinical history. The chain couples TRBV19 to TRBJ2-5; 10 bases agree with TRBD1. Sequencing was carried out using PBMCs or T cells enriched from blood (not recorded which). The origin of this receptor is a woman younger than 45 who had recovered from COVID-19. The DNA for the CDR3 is TGTGCCAGTAGTATGGGACAGGGGAAACAAGAGACCCAGTACTTC. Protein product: CASSMGQGKQETQYF.